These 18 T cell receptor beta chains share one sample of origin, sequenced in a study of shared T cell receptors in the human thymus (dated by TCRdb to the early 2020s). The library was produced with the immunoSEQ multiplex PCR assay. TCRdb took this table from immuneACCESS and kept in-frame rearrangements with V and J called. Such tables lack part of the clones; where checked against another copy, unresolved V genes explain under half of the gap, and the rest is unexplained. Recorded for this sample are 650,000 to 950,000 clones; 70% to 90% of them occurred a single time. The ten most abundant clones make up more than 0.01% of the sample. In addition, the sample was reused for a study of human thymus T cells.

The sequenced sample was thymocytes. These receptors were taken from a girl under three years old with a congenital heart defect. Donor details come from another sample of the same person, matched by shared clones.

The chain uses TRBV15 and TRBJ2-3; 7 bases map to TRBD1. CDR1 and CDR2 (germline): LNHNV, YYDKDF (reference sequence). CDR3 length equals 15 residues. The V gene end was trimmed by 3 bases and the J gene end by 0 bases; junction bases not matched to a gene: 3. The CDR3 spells CATSRDRTSTDTQYF. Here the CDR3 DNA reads TGTGCCACCAGCAGGGACAGGACTAGCACAGATACGCAGTATTTT. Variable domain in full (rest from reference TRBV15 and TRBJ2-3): DAMVIQNPRYQVTQFGKPVTLSCSQTLNHNVMYWYQQKSSQAPKLLFHYYDKDFNNEADTPDNFQSRRPNTSFCFLDIRSPGLGDTAMYLCATSRDRTSTDTQYFGPGTRLTVL.

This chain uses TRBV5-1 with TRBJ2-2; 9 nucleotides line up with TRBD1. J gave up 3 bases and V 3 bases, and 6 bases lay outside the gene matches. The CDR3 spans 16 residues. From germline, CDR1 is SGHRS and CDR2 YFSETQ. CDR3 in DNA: TGCGCCAGCAGCTGGGATGACAGGGGGGACACCGGGGAGCTGTTTTTT. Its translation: CASSWDDRGDTGELFF.

The CDR3 coding sequence is TGTGCCAGCAGTCCACCCACGGGACAGGGGGTAAACACCATATATTTT. Protein: CASSPPTGQGVNTIYF. The chain joins TRBV14 to TRBJ1-3; 11 bases fit TRBD1. V trimming: 6 bases; J trimming: 6 bases; junction bases outside the gene matches: 10. The CDR3 spans 16 residues. Germline V gene lookup returns CDR1 SGHDN and CDR2 FVKESK.

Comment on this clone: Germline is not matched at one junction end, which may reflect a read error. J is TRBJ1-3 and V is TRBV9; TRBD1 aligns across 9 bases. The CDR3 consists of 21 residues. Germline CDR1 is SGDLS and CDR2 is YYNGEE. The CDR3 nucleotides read TGTGCCAGCAGCGTAGAGAGCGGGACAGGGAGGGATAGGAGCTCTGGAAACGCCATATATTTT. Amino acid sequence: CASSVESGTGRDRSSGNAIYF.

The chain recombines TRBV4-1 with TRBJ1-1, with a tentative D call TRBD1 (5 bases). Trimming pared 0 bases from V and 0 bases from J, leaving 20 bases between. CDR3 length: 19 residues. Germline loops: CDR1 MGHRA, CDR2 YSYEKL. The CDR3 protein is CASSQDSGGLALMNTEAFF. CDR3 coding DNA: TGCGCCAGCAGCCAAGATTCGGGGGGACTAGCCCTTATGAACACTGAAGCTTTCTTT.

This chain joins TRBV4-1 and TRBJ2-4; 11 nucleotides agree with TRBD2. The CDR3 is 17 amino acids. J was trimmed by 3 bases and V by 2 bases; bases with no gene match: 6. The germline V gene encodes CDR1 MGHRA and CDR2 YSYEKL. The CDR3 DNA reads TGCGCCAGCAGCCAAATCCCTAGCGGGGGGCACAAAAACATTCAGTACTTC. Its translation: CASSQIPSGGHKNIQYF.

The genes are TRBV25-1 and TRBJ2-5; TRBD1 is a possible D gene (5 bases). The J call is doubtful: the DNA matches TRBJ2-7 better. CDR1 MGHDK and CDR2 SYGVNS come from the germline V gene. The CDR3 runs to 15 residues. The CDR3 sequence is CASSETAGQYYEQYF. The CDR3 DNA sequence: TGTGCCAGCAGTGAGACAGCAGGCCAGTACTACGAGCAGTACTTC.

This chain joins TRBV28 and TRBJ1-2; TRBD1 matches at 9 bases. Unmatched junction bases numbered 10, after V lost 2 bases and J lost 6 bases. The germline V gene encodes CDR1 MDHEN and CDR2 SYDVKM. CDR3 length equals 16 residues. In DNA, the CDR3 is TGTGCCAGCAGTTTAGAACAGGGGGCATCTGTTCATGGCTACACCTTC. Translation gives CASSLEQGASVHGYTF.

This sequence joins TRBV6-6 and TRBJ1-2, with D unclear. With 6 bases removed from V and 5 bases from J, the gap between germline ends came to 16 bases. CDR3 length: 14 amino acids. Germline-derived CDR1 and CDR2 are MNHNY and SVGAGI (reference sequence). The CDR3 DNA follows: TGTGCCAGCAGCCCCGGACGGGAAGGGTATGGCTACACCTTC. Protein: CASSPGREGYGYTF.

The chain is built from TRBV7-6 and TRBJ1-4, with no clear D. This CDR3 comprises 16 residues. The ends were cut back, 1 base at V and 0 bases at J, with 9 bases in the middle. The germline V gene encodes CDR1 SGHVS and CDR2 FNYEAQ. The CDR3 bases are TGTGCCAGCAGCTTAGGCAGAAGTTCAACTAATGAAAAACTGTTTTTT. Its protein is CASSLGRSSTNEKLFF. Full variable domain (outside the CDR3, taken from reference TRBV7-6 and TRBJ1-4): GAGVSQSPRYKVTKRGQDVALRCDPISGHVSLYWYRQALGQGPEFLTYFNYEAQQDKSGLPNDRFSAERPEGSISTLTIQRTEQRDSAMYRCASSLGRSSTNEKLFFGSGTQLSVL.

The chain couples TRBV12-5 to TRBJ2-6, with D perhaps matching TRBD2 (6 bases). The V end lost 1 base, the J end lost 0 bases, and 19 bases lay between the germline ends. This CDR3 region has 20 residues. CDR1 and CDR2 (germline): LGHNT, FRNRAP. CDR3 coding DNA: TGTGCTAGTGGTTTGGAGAGAAATACCCGGGGGTACTCTGGGGCCAACGTCCTGACTTTC. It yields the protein CASGLERNTRGYSGANVLTF.

The CDR3 DNA sequence: TGTGCCAGCAGCTTAGAACTCAGGGGGAATAATTCACCCCTCCACTTT. The encoded protein is CASSLELRGNNSPLHF. The gene calls are TRBV11-3 and TRBJ1-6, with TRBD1 matching 7 bases. V was pared by 0 bases and J by 5 bases, with 4 bases of the junction left unmatched. Germline CDR1 and CDR2: SGHNT and YENEEA. The CDR3 sequence is 16 residues long.

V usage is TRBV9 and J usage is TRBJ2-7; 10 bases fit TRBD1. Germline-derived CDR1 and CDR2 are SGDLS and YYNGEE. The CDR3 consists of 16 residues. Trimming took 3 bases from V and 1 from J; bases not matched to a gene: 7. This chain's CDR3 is CASSAGQGVRSYEQYF. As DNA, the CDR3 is TGTGCCAGCAGCGCCGGACAGGGGGTACGGTCCTACGAGCAGTACTTC.

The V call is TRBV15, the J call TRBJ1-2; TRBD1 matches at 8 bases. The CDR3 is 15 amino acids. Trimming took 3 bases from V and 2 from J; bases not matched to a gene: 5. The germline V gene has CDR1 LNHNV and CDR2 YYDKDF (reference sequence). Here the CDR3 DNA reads TGTGCCACCAGCAGGACAGGGGACCTAAACTATGGCTACACCTTC. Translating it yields CATSRTGDLNYGYTF.

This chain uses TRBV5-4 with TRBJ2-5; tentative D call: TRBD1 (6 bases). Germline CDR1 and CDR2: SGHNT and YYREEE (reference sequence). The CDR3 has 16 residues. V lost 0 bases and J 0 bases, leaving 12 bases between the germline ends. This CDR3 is CASSLVAGEDQETQYF. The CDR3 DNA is TGTGCCAGCAGCTTGGTGGCAGGGGAAGACCAAGAGACCCAGTACTTC.

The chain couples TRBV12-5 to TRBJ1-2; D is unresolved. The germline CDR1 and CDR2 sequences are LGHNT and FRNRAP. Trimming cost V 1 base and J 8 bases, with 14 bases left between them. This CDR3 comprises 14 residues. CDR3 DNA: TGTGCTAGTGGTTTGGATGTAGGGAGGGTAGGCTACACCTTC. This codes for CASGLDVGRVGYTF.

The CDR3 is CSVEGQIYGYTF. DNA of the CDR3: TGCAGCGTTGAGGGACAAATCTATGGCTACACCTTC. The chain carries TRBV29-1 and TRBJ1-2; weak D call: TRBD1 (6 bases). Trimming left V 3 bases short and J 4 bases short, with 9 bases between. In germline, CDR1 is SQVTM, CDR2 ANQGSEA. The length of the CDR3 is 12 residues.

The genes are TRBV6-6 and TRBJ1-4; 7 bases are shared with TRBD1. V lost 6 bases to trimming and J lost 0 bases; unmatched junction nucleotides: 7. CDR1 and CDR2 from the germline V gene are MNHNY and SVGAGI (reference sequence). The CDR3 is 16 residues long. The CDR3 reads CASSRDSLATNEKLFF. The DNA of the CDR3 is TGTGCCAGCAGCCGGGACAGCCTTGCAACTAATGAAAAACTGTTTTTT.